The 27 T cell receptor beta chains below were found in one sample sequenced in a study of blood T cell repertoires in COVID-19. TCRdb keeps only in-frame clones here, not all; method: immunoSEQ multiplex PCR. The repertoire includes 150,000 to 200,000 clones, nearly 90% of them detected once, and approximately 2% sits in the top ten. Source material: peripheral blood. Receptors originate from a man younger than 30 who had recovered from COVID-19.

This rearrangement joins TRBV7-2 to TRBJ2-4; D is uncertain. CDR3 length equals 16 residues. Trimming removed 4 bases from V and 8 bases from J, with 21 bases in between. Germline V gene sequence: CDR1 SGHTA, CDR2 FQGNSA. The CDR3 DNA sequence: TGTGCCAGCAGCTCGCCCACTCGACACTCTACGGACATTCAGTACTTC. Residues: CASSSPTRHSTDIQYF.

The chain combines TRBV6-6 with TRBJ2-7, with TRBD2 identical over 9 bases. This CDR3 region has 14 residues. J gave up 7 bases and V 6 bases, and 10 bases lay outside the gene matches. Germline values: CDR1 MNHNY, CDR2 SVGAGI (reference sequence). Here the CDR3 reads CASSFAGGPREQYF. The CDR3 DNA reads TGTGCCAGCAGCTTTGCGGGAGGGCCTCGGGAGCAGTACTTC.

The chain recombines TRBV5-4 with TRBJ2-5; possibly TRBD2 for D (5 bases). Trimming removed 4 bases at V and 5 bases at J, with 9 bases between. CDR3 size: 12 residues. CDR1 is SGHNT, CDR2 YYREEE, per germline (reference sequence). CDR3 loop: CASSRGEETQYF. The CDR3 nucleotides read TGTGCCAGCAGCCGTGGGGAGGAGACCCAGTACTTC.

The gene calls are TRBV19 and TRBJ1-1, with 7 positions matching TRBD1. Germline V gene sequence: CDR1 LNHDA, CDR2 SQIVND (reference sequence). The junction had 6 bases not matched to a gene; V was cut back by 7 bases and J by 4 bases. The CDR3 contains 13 residues. The CDR3 protein is CASTRQGRTEAFF. CDR3 DNA: TGTGCCAGTACCAGACAGGGACGCACTGAAGCTTTCTTT.

The chain is built from TRBV9 and TRBJ2-7; no reliable D call. V lost 3 bases, J lost 5 bases, and 6 bases lay in between. The germline V gene has CDR1 SGDLS and CDR2 YYNGEE. This CDR3 spans 11 amino acids. The CDR3 protein is CASSGEHEQYF. The CDR3 DNA follows: TGTGCCAGCAGCGGAGAGCACGAGCAGTACTTC.

This chain connects TRBV5-4 to TRBJ1-3, with 9 bases lining up with TRBD1. The length of the CDR3 is 16 residues. Unmatched junction bases numbered 6, after V lost 4 bases and J lost 1 base. Germline CDR1 reads SGHNT; CDR2 reads YYREEE (reference sequence). As DNA, the CDR3 is TGTGCCAGCAGCGCCGGACAGGGGATGTCTGGAAACACCATATATTTT. The encoded protein is CASSAGQGMSGNTIYF.

This sequence joins TRBV6-1 and TRBJ1-2; D perhaps matches TRBD1 (6 bases). This CDR3 has 14 residues. Trimming stripped 3 bases from V and 4 bases from J, with 12 bases between. CDR1 MNHNS and CDR2 SASEGT come from the germline V gene. CDR3 loop: CASSDLQGSYGYTF. CDR3 bases: TGTGCCAGCAGTGATTTACAGGGCAGCTATGGCTACACCTTC.

The chain links TRBV28 to TRBJ1-4, with a tentative D call TRBD1 (5 bases). Germline V gives CDR1 MDHEN, CDR2 SYDVKM. Trimming stripped 5 bases from V and 8 bases from J, with 15 bases between. CDR3 length equals 14 residues. The CDR3 loop is CASSRRGYREKLFF. The CDR3, as DNA: TGTGCCAGCAGTAGGCGGGGCTATCGGGAAAAACTGTTTTTT.

The rearrangement joins TRBV29-1 to TRBJ2-1; 9 bases are a match to TRBD1. CDR3 length equals 15 residues. CDR1 and CDR2 from the germline V gene are SQVTM and ANQGSEA. After removal of 4 bases from V and 3 bases from J, the junction contained 7 bases not matched to a gene. The CDR3 reads CSVGGGTGYYNEQFF. In DNA, the CDR3 is TGCAGCGTTGGGGGCGGGACAGGGTACTACAATGAGCAGTTCTTC.

This clone was seen once. The chain uses TRBV4-3 and TRBJ1-4; 7 bases line up with TRBD1. The CDR3 sequence is 16 residues long. Trimming cost V 0 bases and J 7 bases; bases outside gene matches: 8. The germline V gene has CDR1 LGHNA and CDR2 YSLEER. CDR3: CASSQDLRQGGEKLFF. The DNA for the CDR3 is TGCGCCAGCAGCCAAGATTTGAGACAGGGAGGTGAAAAACTGTTTTTT.

The chain has TRBV20-1 and TRBJ2-3, with D possibly TRBD2 on 7 matching bases. V gave up 3 bases and J gave up 4 bases, with 11 bases separating them. The germline gives CDR1 DFQATT, CDR2 SNEGSKA (reference sequence). The CDR3 contains 13 residues. The CDR3 bases are TGCAGTGCTAGTAGGGGGGGGGCAGATACGCAGTATTTT. This codes for CSASRGGADTQYF.

V gene TRBV27 combines with J gene TRBJ1-2; 8 bases are a match to TRBD1. The CDR3 has 15 amino acids. CDR1 and CDR2 (germline): MNHEY, SMNVEV (reference sequence). Trimming took 5 bases from V and 4 from J; bases not matched to a gene: 9. The chain's CDR3 is CASSPDRDWGYGYTF. DNA for the CDR3: TGTGCCAGCAGTCCGGACAGGGATTGGGGCTATGGCTACACCTTC.

The V and J genes are TRBV7-2 and TRBJ1-2, with TRBD1 matching over 7 bases. The CDR3 length is 13 residues. The V gene end was trimmed by 4 bases and the J gene end by 3 bases; junction bases not matched to a gene: 2. CDR1 and CDR2 from the germline V gene are SGHTA and FQGNSA. CDR3 protein: CASSSQGYYGYTF. The CDR3 nucleotides are TGTGCCAGCAGCTCACAGGGGTACTATGGCTACACCTTC.

The chain recombines TRBV5-6 with TRBJ1-1; unclear D gene. Germline lookup yields CDR1 SGHDT and CDR2 YYEEEE. There are 13 residues in the CDR3. Trimming shortened V by 0 bases and J by 3 bases, and 6 bases separated the two germline ends. The CDR3 protein is CASSLAVYTEAFF. The CDR3 DNA follows: TGTGCCAGCAGCTTGGCCGTCTACACTGAAGCTTTCTTT.

The chain couples TRBV2 to TRBJ2-1; D is unresolved. The germline gives CDR1 SNHLY, CDR2 FYNNEI. Deletions cut 5 bases from V and 0 bases from J, with 8 bases between. The length of the CDR3 is 14 residues. This CDR3 is CASSRWSSYNEQFF. The CDR3, as DNA: TGTGCCAGCAGTCGTTGGAGCTCCTACAATGAGCAGTTCTTC.

This clone was observed a few times. The CDR3 is CASSSYRDRGTYGYTF. DNA of the CDR3: TGCGCCAGCAGCTCTTACCGGGACAGGGGGACCTATGGCTACACCTTC. The rearrangement links TRBV4-1 to TRBJ1-2; 11 nucleotides align to TRBD1. Losses at the gene ends were 5 bases for V and 4 bases for J; bases not matched to a gene: 9. The CDR3 totals 16 residues. Germline V CDR1 and CDR2: MGHRA, YSYEKL.

The gene calls are TRBV4-2 and TRBJ2-7; 13 bases are a match to TRBD2. CDR3 size: 18 residues. The ends lost 0 bases at V and 3 bases at J; junction bases unmatched: 8. CDR1 LGHNA and CDR2 YNFKEQ come from the germline V gene. CDR3: CASSQDPLTSGRIYEQYF. The CDR3 bases are TGTGCCAGCAGCCAAGATCCCTTGACTAGCGGGAGGATCTACGAGCAGTACTTC.

The rearrangement links TRBV21-1 to TRBJ1-4; the tabulated D call, TRBD1, remains unverified against the DNA. TRBV21-1 is described as a pseudogene. CDR3 length: 14 amino acids. The CDR3 here is CASSKQQALEKLFF. The CDR3 nucleotides are TGTGCCAGCAGCAAACAACAGGCCCTTGAAAAACTGTTTTTT.

The rearrangement joins TRBV6-2 or TRBV6-3 to TRBJ2-7; D perhaps matches TRBD2 (5 bases). The CDR3 spans 13 residues. Germline V gene lookup returns CDR1 MNHEY and CDR2 SVGEGT. Trimming took 3 bases from V and 2 from J, leaving 8 bases between them. The CDR3 here is CASSYSGAYEQYF. For the CDR3, the DNA is TGTGCCAGCAGTTATTCCGGGGCCTACGAGCAGTACTTC.

This chain uses TRBV7-8 with TRBJ2-1; the D is unclear. Per the germline V gene, CDR1 is SGHVS and CDR2 is FQNEAQ. The germline V and J ends were trimmed by 5 bases and 9 bases, with 17 bases remaining between them. This CDR3 is built from 14 residues. CDR3 sequence: CASSRVTRYGEQFF. CDR3 sequence (DNA): TGTGCCAGCAGCAGAGTGACGCGGTACGGTGAGCAGTTCTTC.

V usage is TRBV15 and J usage is TRBJ2-7, with 9 positions matching TRBD1. Germline assignment: CDR1 LNHNV and CDR2 YYDKDF (reference sequence). The CDR3 extends over 14 amino acids. The junction had 4 bases not matched to a gene; V was cut back by 5 bases and J by 2 bases. This CDR3 is CATSDRDRAYEQYF. CDR3 nucleotides: TGTGCCACCAGCGACCGGGACAGGGCCTACGAGCAGTACTTC.

The V gene is TRBV15, the J gene TRBJ2-3, with 10 positions matching TRBD2. The V segment lost 8 bases and the J segment 3 bases; nucleotides outside the gene matches: 5. This CDR3 comprises 14 residues. Germline CDR1 is LNHNV and CDR2 is YYDKDF (reference sequence). The CDR3 sequence is CATLGGLATDTQYF. Written as DNA, the CDR3 is TGTGCCACCCTAGGGGGACTAGCGACAGATACGCAGTATTTT.

The chain carries TRBV9 and TRBJ2-7; maybe TRBD2 (5 bases). Germline values: CDR1 SGDLS, CDR2 YYNGEE. V was trimmed by 3 bases and J by 6 bases, leaving 16 bases between them. The CDR3 extends over 14 amino acids. CDR3 residues: CASSAHVKEGEQYF. In DNA form, the CDR3 reads TGTGCCAGCAGCGCCCACGTGAAAGAGGGCGAGCAGTACTTC.

The rearrangement uses TRBV2 and TRBJ1-1; the match to TRBD1 covers 7 bases. The V and J ends lost 3 bases and 1 base, in that order; junction bases with no gene match: 2. In germline, CDR1 is SNHLY, CDR2 FYNNEI. This CDR3 spans 14 amino acids. CDR3 coding DNA: TGTGCCAGCAGTGACGGACAGGCGAACACTGAAGCTTTCTTT. Its translation is CASSDGQANTEAFF.

J is TRBJ2-1 and V is TRBV7-2; a possible D gene is TRBD2 (6 bases). Germline V gene data show CDR1 as SGHTA and CDR2 as FQGNSA. Trimming took 3 bases from V and 7 from J, leaving 13 bases between them. The CDR3 covers 14 residues. The CDR3 spells CASSFEGGLNEQFF. The CDR3 region has the DNA TGTGCCAGCAGCTTCGAGGGAGGCCTGAATGAGCAGTTCTTC. Using reference TRBV7-2 and TRBJ2-1 for the parts outside the CDR3, the full variable domain is GAGVSQSPSNKVTEKGKDVELRCDPISGHTALYWYRQSLGQGLEFLIYFQGNSAPDKSGLPSDRFSAERTGGSVSTLTIQRTQQEDSAVYLCASSFEGGLNEQFFGPGTRLTVL.

The CDR3 region is CAWSTGQMTLRNQPQHF. In nucleotides, the CDR3 is TGTGCCTGGAGTACGGGACAGATGACACTCCGCAATCAGCCCCAGCATTTT. The chain combines TRBV30 with TRBJ1-5, with 7 positions matching TRBD1. V was clipped by 2 bases and J by 2 bases; unmatched bases: 12. Per the germline V gene, CDR1 is GTSNPN and CDR2 is SVGIG (reference sequence). The CDR3 covers 17 residues.

The V call is TRBV4-3, the J call TRBJ2-7; TRBD2 is a possible D gene (5 bases). The CDR3 is 13 amino acids. The germline V gene encodes CDR1 LGHNA and CDR2 YSLEER. V lost 4 bases to trimming and J lost 10 bases, with 17 bases between them. The chain's CDR3 is CASSLENGDEQYF. CDR3 DNA sequence: TGCGCCAGCAGCCTGGAAAACGGGGATGAACAGTACTTC.